A selection of T cell receptor beta chains follows, all from one sample in a study of cytomegalovirus exposure and HLA in healthy donors. The data were produced by immunoSEQ multiplex PCR, yet TCRdb's version contains in-frame clones alone and is incomplete. The repertoire holds 95,000 to 150,000 clones, approximately 90% seen once, with nearly 6.5% in the top ten. The sequencing input was PBMCs. Every receptor here comes from a young woman in good health and CMV-seropositive. The conserved cysteine and the conserved F or W are not part of the CDR3 here. Clone size is shown for a subset of rows, as once, few, many or a class of expanded clone.

clone_size: -
v_call: TRBV19
j_call: TRBJ1-2
cdr3_aa: ASSTWTGLVYGYT

clone_size: -
v_call: TRBV10-3
j_call: TRBJ1-5
cdr3_aa: AISGTSQGQPQH

clone_size: -
v_call: TRBV19
j_call: TRBJ2-6
cdr3_aa: ASSIDPGLGANVLT

clone_size: once
v_call: TRBV11-2
j_call: TRBJ1-2
cdr3_aa: ASSLGQDYGYT

clone_size: -
v_call: TRBV4-2
j_call: TRBJ2-1
cdr3_aa: ASSQDLLTSGGEYEQF

clone_size: -
v_call: TRBV9
j_call: TRBJ2-2
cdr3_aa: ASSPWTGENTGELF

clone_size: -
v_call: TRBV30
j_call: TRBJ1-2
cdr3_aa: AWRWDSGYT

clone_size: once
v_call: TRBV7-8
j_call: TRBJ1-6
cdr3_aa: ASSQAQVPNDSSYNSPLH

clone_size: -
v_call: TRBV20-1
j_call: TRBJ2-1
cdr3_aa: SVRGYEQF

clone_size: -
v_call: TRBV18
j_call: TRBJ2-1
cdr3_aa: ASSPVPGQGLTYNEQF

clone_size: once
v_call: TRBV5-6
j_call: TRBJ1-2
cdr3_aa: ASGLQVNHGYT

clone_size: -
v_call: TRBV5-4
j_call: TRBJ2-5
cdr3_aa: ASSTGSEETQY

clone_size: -
v_call: TRBV4-1
j_call: TRBJ2-3
cdr3_aa: ASSQGAASGTDTQY

clone_size: -
v_call: TRBV5-4
j_call: TRBJ2-7
cdr3_aa: ASSHNLQSSYEQY

clone_size: -
v_call: TRBV6-5
j_call: TRBJ2-1
cdr3_aa: ASSYSPLAGGNEQF

clone_size: -
v_call: TRBV5-6
j_call: TRBJ2-1
cdr3_aa: ASSLEGRDYNEQF

clone_size: -
v_call: TRBV9
j_call: TRBJ1-3
cdr3_aa: ASSATGFRSSGNTIY

clone_size: -
v_call: TRBV2
j_call: TRBJ1-4
cdr3_aa: ASSGQGNEKLF

clone_size: -
v_call: TRBV2
j_call: TRBJ2-3
cdr3_aa: AIKGGQGSSDTQY

clone_size: few
v_call: TRBV11-2
j_call: TRBJ1-6
cdr3_aa: ASSSMTGYSSPLH

clone_size: once
v_call: TRBV9
j_call: TRBJ1-3
cdr3_aa: ASSVEGQKGNTIY

clone_size: -
v_call: TRBV6-6
j_call: TRBJ1-2
cdr3_aa: ASSYTDRANYGYT

clone_size: -
v_call: TRBV11-3
j_call: TRBJ2-7
cdr3_aa: ASSQDPGGWTYEQY

clone_size: -
v_call: TRBV5-8
j_call: TRBJ2-7
cdr3_aa: ASSNTGLRAYEQY

clone_size: -
v_call: TRBV15
j_call: TRBJ2-7
cdr3_aa: ATSKGQASEQY

clone_size: -
v_call: TRBV5-1
j_call: TRBJ1-1
cdr3_aa: ASSMGEGVNTEAF

clone_size: -
v_call: TRBV4-1
j_call: TRBJ1-1
cdr3_aa: ASSQTGLNTEAF

clone_size: -
v_call: TRBV18
j_call: TRBJ2-3
cdr3_aa: ASSPDRTTDTQY

clone_size: -
v_call: TRBV6-6
j_call: TRBJ2-1
cdr3_aa: ASSTQRGGMEQF

clone_size: -
v_call: TRBV4-1
j_call: TRBJ1-2
cdr3_aa: ASSQGTGEGYT

clone_size: -
v_call: TRBV9
j_call: TRBJ2-3
cdr3_aa: ASSVVGQGVDTQY

clone_size: -
v_call: TRBV15
j_call: TRBJ1-5
cdr3_aa: ATSRGRGQPQH

clone_size: -
v_call: TRBV4-1
j_call: TRBJ2-3
cdr3_aa: ASSQGRGTTDTQY

clone_size: -
v_call: TRBV7-3
j_call: TRBJ1-1
cdr3_aa: ASSLSWCTGDEDTEAF

clone_size: -
v_call: TRBV4-1
j_call: TRBJ2-1
cdr3_aa: ASSRVYSGSYNEQF

clone_size: -
v_call: TRBV5-1
j_call: TRBJ2-5
cdr3_aa: ASSLGGRQETQY

clone_size: -
v_call: TRBV2
j_call: TRBJ2-5
cdr3_aa: ASRQQGLRETQY

clone_size: -
v_call: TRBV30
j_call: TRBJ1-4
cdr3_aa: AWSLGAPNEKLF

clone_size: -
v_call: TRBV9
j_call: TRBJ2-3
cdr3_aa: ASSSFGGTSTDTQY

clone_size: -
v_call: TRBV21-1
j_call: TRBJ1-2
cdr3_aa: ASSKGGGARADYGYT

clone_size: -
v_call: TRBV29-1
j_call: TRBJ2-3
cdr3_aa: SARGGLSTDTQY